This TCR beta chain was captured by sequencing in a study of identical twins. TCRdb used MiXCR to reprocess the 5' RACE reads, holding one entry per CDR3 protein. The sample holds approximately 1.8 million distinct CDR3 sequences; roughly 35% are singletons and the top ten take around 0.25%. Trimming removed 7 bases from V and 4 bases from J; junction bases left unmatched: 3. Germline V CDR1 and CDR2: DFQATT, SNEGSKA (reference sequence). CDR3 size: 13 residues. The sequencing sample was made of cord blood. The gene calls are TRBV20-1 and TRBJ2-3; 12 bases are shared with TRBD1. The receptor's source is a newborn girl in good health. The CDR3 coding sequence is TGCAGTGGGGGGACAGGGGGCGCAGATACGCAGTATTTT. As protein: CSGGTGGADTQYF.